This TCR beta chain originates from a study of blood T cell repertoires in COVID-19. Study in general: Sites in the United States, Italy and Spain provided acute and convalescent COVID-19 samples. The analysed material was cDNA or gDNA that came from T cells, B-cell-depleted T cells, or PBMCs.

Assay: immunoSEQ multiplex PCR; the TCRdb copy retains only in-frame clones and omits some. The sample has roughly 150,000 clones, more than 75% seen once. Material for sequencing was peripheral blood. This sequence was found in a man in his sixties who had recovered from COVID-19.

CDR3 residues: CASSLAAGVSTEAFF. The DNA for the CDR3 is TGTGCCAGCAGCTTAGCTGCAGGGGTATCCACTGAAGCTTTCTTT. V is TRBV7-2 and J is TRBJ1-1; possible D gene TRBD1, 6 bases. Trimming took 0 bases from V and 4 from J, leaving 12 bases between them. The CDR3 is 15 residues long. Germline-derived CDR1 and CDR2 are SGHTA and FQGNSA.